These 18 T cell receptor beta chains originate from one sample sequenced in a study of control samples from healthy donors and cancer patients. TCRdb keeps only in-frame clones here, not all; method: immunoSEQ multiplex PCR. Found here are 90,000 to 150,000 clones, 85% to 90% of them singletons; the top ten hold 9.5% to 13%. The sample consisted of blood. These TCRs come from a young man in good health.

The rearrangement links TRBV27 to TRBJ2-2; D unclear. The germline CDR1 and CDR2 sequences are MNHEY and SMNVEV (reference sequence). The CDR3 consists of 15 residues. V was cut by 0 bases and J by 2 bases, with 7 bases left in between. CDR3 coding DNA: TGTGCCAGCAGTTTATCAAGGGTTAACACCGGGGAGCTGTTTTTT. Translated, it gives CASSLSRVNTGELFF.

This clone has at least ten counts. V and J are TRBV29-1 and TRBJ1-4, with no clear D. Looked up from germline, CDR1 is SQVTM and CDR2 is ANQGSEA. The CDR3 is 12 amino acids. V gave up 2 bases and J gave up 11 bases, with 12 bases separating them. CDR3 DNA: TGCAGCGTTGAACCGACCGATGGGAAACTGTTTTTT. This codes for CSVEPTDGKLFF.

This clone was detected once. This chain joins TRBV3-1 (or the pseudogene TRBV3-2) and TRBJ1-2, with 9 bases lining up with TRBD1. The germline CDR1 and CDR2 sequences are LGHDT and YNNKEL (reference sequence). V lost 2 bases to trimming and J lost 6 bases; unmatched junction nucleotides: 4. The length of the CDR3 is 14 residues. The CDR3 sequence: CASSQNTGGDGYTF. For the CDR3, the DNA is TGTGCCAGCAGCCAAAATACAGGGGGCGATGGCTACACCTTC.

The sample holds one count of this clone. The J gene is TRBJ1-3, the V gene TRBV6-5, with TRBD1 as a possible D gene (5 bases). V gave up 6 bases and J gave up 7 bases, with 19 bases separating them. Germline V CDR1 and CDR2: MNHEY, SVGAGI. The CDR3 loop spans 15 amino acids. The CDR3 coding sequence is TGTGCCAGCAGCCCAGCCAGCTCGGGGACTAACACCATATATTTT. This gives the protein CASSPASSGTNTIYF.

The chain recombines TRBV24-1 with TRBJ1-2; TRBD1 aligns across 7 bases. The ends lost 4 bases at V and 5 bases at J; junction bases unmatched: 9. The CDR3 totals 15 residues. Germline CDR1 and CDR2: KGHDR and SFDVKD. CDR3 DNA sequence: TGTGCCACCAGTGAAACCGCACAGGGGCTATATGGCTACACCTTC. Its translation: CATSETAQGLYGYTF.

The rearrangement joins TRBV29-1 to TRBJ1-2, with 9 bases aligning to TRBD1. The germline V gene has CDR1 SQVTM and CDR2 ANQGSEA. The CDR3 covers 13 residues. V shed 6 bases, J shed 8 bases, and the junction held 10 bases outside the gene matches. CDR3 nucleotide sequence: TGCAGCGTGGGAGCGGACAGGGGAGAAGGCTACACCTTC. Translated: CSVGADRGEGYTF.

In this sample, this clone turned up a few times. This rearrangement joins TRBV14 to TRBJ1-1; D remains ambiguous. This CDR3 contains 13 residues. CDR1 and CDR2 from the germline V gene are SGHDN and FVKESK. The V gene lost 5 bases and the J gene lost 1 base, with 8 bases spanning the gap. The chain's CDR3 is CASSDRRNTEAFF. In DNA form, the CDR3 reads TGTGCCAGCAGCGACCGAAGGAACACTGAAGCTTTCTTT.

The chain links TRBV2 to TRBJ1-2; no definite D call. Germline-derived CDR1 and CDR2 are SNHLY and FYNNEI. CDR3 length: 12 amino acids. The ends were cut back, 0 bases at V and 4 bases at J, with 3 bases in the middle. The CDR3 loop reads CASSEASYGYTF. Here the CDR3 DNA reads TGTGCCAGCAGTGAAGCGAGCTATGGCTACACCTTC.

This chain joins TRBV5-1 and TRBJ2-1; a weak D match, TRBD2 (5 bases). V was pared by 4 bases and J by 1 base, with 12 bases between. The CDR3 loop spans 15 amino acids. The germline V gene has CDR1 SGHRS and CDR2 YFSETQ. In nucleotides, the CDR3 is TGCGCCAGCAGCCCCGGGGAAGGTTCCTACAATGAGCAGTTCTTC. Translation gives CASSPGEGSYNEQFF.

The chain employs TRBV5-1 and TRBJ2-1; 10 bases align to TRBD1. The length of the CDR3 is 16 residues. Germline V CDR1 and CDR2: SGHRS, YFSETQ. V lost 6 bases and J lost 10; bases outside the gene matches: 16. As DNA, the CDR3 is TGCGCCAGCATCCTTGCTACCGAGGGACAGGGGAGGGAGCAGTTCTTC. It specifies CASILATEGQGREQFF.

The DNA of the CDR3 is TGTGCCAGCAGCGTAGAGACAGGGGGCATCGGGGAGCTGTTTTTT. This codes for CASSVETGGIGELFF. The chain employs TRBV9 and TRBJ2-2, with 10 nucleotides matching TRBD1. J gave up 7 bases and V 0 bases, and 3 bases lay outside the gene matches. Germline assignment: CDR1 SGDLS and CDR2 YYNGEE. There are 15 residues in the CDR3.

J is TRBJ1-5 and V is TRBV2, with a tentative D call TRBD1 (5 bases). Germline lookup yields CDR1 SNHLY and CDR2 FYNNEI. V was pared by 6 bases and J by 0 bases, with 12 bases between. The CDR3 totals 15 residues. This CDR3 reads CASRRGESSNQPQHF. CDR3 nucleotide sequence: TGTGCCAGCAGGAGGGGAGAATCTAGCAATCAGCCCCAGCATTTT.

The chain uses TRBV30 and TRBJ1-5, with a weak D call TRBD1 (5 bases). Trimming removed 2 bases at V and 5 bases at J, with 10 bases between. The CDR3 runs to 13 residues. Germline-derived CDR1 and CDR2 are GTSNPN and SVGIG (reference sequence). The CDR3 sequence: CAWSHGTDQPQHF. In nucleotides, the CDR3 is TGTGCCTGGAGTCACGGGACGGATCAGCCCCAGCATTTT.

The chain joins TRBV5-8 to TRBJ1-1, with D perhaps matching TRBD1 (5 bases). Trimming took off 4 bases at V and 5 bases at J, with 12 bases between the two ends. Germline values: CDR1 SGHTS, CDR2 YDEGEE. The CDR3 length is 13 residues. The chain's CDR3 is CASSPDSLTEAFF. The CDR3 nucleotides are TGTGCCAGCAGCCCCGACAGTTTGACTGAAGCTTTCTTT.

The chain has TRBV25-1 and TRBJ1-1; D call uncertain. The length of the CDR3 is 14 residues. Trimming took 10 bases from V and 3 from J, leaving 18 bases between them. Germline loops: CDR1 MGHDK, CDR2 SYGVNS. The CDR3 DNA sequence: TGTGCCACCTTAGCACCGGGCCCCTACACTGAAGCTTTCTTT. This encodes CATLAPGPYTEAFF.

The chain carries TRBV7-6 and TRBJ1-3; D is uncertain. CDR1 and CDR2 from the germline V gene are SGHVS and FNYEAQ. Between the trimmed V and J ends, which lost 3 bases and 0 bases, there was a span of 3 bases. This CDR3 contains 13 residues. As DNA, the CDR3 is TGTGCCAGCAGCTTGGCCTCTGGAAACACCATATATTTT. Encoded protein: CASSLASGNTIYF.

V gene TRBV7-3 combines with J gene TRBJ2-3; D remains unclear. CDR3 length: 15 amino acids. Trimming took off 5 bases at V and 2 bases at J, with 14 bases between the two ends. CDR1 is SGHTA and CDR2 is FQGTGA in the germline V gene. CDR3 region: CASSTPGSNTDTQYF. CDR3 DNA sequence: TGTGCCAGCAGCACCCCGGGTTCTAACACAGATACGCAGTATTTT.

The chain links TRBV7-3 to TRBJ2-6; unclear D gene. This CDR3 is built from 15 residues. The V end lost 2 bases, the J end lost 1 base, and 6 bases lay between the germline ends. The germline gives CDR1 SGHTA, CDR2 FQGTGA. CDR3 loop: CASSLDYSGANVLTF. DNA for the CDR3: TGTGCCAGCAGCTTAGATTATTCTGGGGCCAACGTCCTGACTTTC. Full variable domain (remainder filled in from reference TRBV7-3 and TRBJ2-6): GAGVSQTPSNKVTEKGKYVELRCDPISGHTALYWYRQSLGQGPEFLIYFQGTGAADDSGLPNDRFFAVRPEGSVSTLKIQRTERGDSAVYLCASSLDYSGANVLTFGAGSRLTVL.